One sample yielded the 21 T cell receptor beta chains listed below, sequenced in a study of Graves' ophthalmopathy and Graves' hyperthyroidism. RNA transcripts were the source from which TCR beta CDR3 regions were amplified. First-round RT-PCR with HTBI primers preceded a second-round multiplex PCR. MiXCR, run by TCRdb on the multiplex PCR reads, gives a single entry per CDR3 protein. The profile shows approximately 700,000 distinct CDR3 sequences, about 40% of them singletons. Sequencing was done on a sample of peripheral blood. These receptors were obtained from an adult man with Graves' ophthalmopathy.

The chain recombines TRBV20-1 with TRBJ2-5; D is undetermined. The V gene lost 1 base and the J gene lost 7 bases, with 4 bases spanning the gap. The CDR3 length is 10 residues. CDR1 is DFQATT and CDR2 is SNEGSKA in the germline V gene (reference sequence). CDR3 DNA sequence: TGCAGTGCTAGAGGGGGGACCCAGTACTTC. It codes for CSARGGTQYF.

There are many counts of this clonotype. The chain is built from TRBV20-1 and TRBJ1-2, with 9 positions matching TRBD1. This CDR3 contains 13 residues. Germline-derived CDR1 and CDR2 are DFQATT and SNEGSKA (reference sequence). V was pared by 3 bases and J by 5 bases, with 4 bases of the junction left unmatched. CDR3 sequence: CSASFGTGYGYTF. The CDR3 DNA sequence: TGCAGTGCTAGTTTCGGGACAGGGTATGGCTACACCTTC.

The chain is built from TRBV29-1 and TRBJ2-6; D assignment may be TRBD1 or TRBD2 (5 bases each). CDR1 is SQVTM, CDR2 ANQGSEA, per germline. V was trimmed by 6 bases and J by 4 bases, leaving 10 bases between them. The CDR3 contains 13 residues. This CDR3 is CSVGTSGANVLTF. The DNA for the CDR3 is TGCAGCGTAGGGACCTCCGGGGCCAACGTCCTGACTTTC.

In regard to this clonotype: The junction shows a germline mismatch at one end, possibly a read error. The gene calls are TRBV5-1 and TRBJ1-4, with TRBD1 matching 8 bases. Looked up from germline, CDR1 is SGHRS and CDR2 is YFSETQ. The CDR3 sequence is 18 residues long. CDR3 in amino acids: CASSSAGQGRGGNEKLFF. Here the CDR3 DNA reads TGCGCCAGCAGCTCGGCCGGACAGGGAAGGGGGGGAAATGAAAAGCTGTTTTTT.

The chain carries TRBV25-1 and TRBJ2-5; D is possibly TRBD1 (8 bases). Looked up from germline, CDR1 is MGHDK and CDR2 is SYGVNS. The CDR3 has 12 residues. CDR3 DNA: TGTGCTACAGGGGGGGCTCAAGAGACCCAGTACTTC. Its protein is CATGGAQETQYF.

The rearrangement uses TRBV7-8 and TRBJ2-5, with D perhaps matching TRBD1 (6 bases). Germline assignment: CDR1 SGHVS and CDR2 FQNEAQ. The CDR3 consists of 15 residues. Trimming removed 1 base at V and 3 bases at J, with 12 bases between. CDR3: CASSLGGLNKETQYF. CDR3 DNA: TGTGCCAGCAGCTTAGGGGGGCTAAATAAAGAGACCCAGTACTTC.

A remark on this clonotype: Sequence at one end of the junction differs from germline and may be a read error. This sequence joins TRBV7-9 and TRBJ1-1; unclear D gene. CDR1 is SEHNR and CDR2 is FQNEAQ in the germline V gene (reference sequence). The CDR3 loop spans 13 amino acids. CDR3 sequence (DNA): TGTGCCAGCAGCTTAGCTGGGGATACTGAAGCTCTCTTT. Translation gives CASSLAGDTEALF.

This clonotype was recorded many times. This CDR3 reads CATRSGPQETQYF. The CDR3, as DNA: TGTGCCACCCGGTCCGGGCCCCAAGAGACCCAGTACTTC. The rearrangement uses TRBV24-1 and TRBJ2-5, with D unclear. CDR3 size: 13 residues. In germline, CDR1 is KGHDR, CDR2 SFDVKD. The V and J ends lost 9 bases and 1 base respectively, with 11 bases between them.

The chain has TRBV15 and TRBJ2-3; the D is unclear. Deletions cut 9 bases from V and 4 bases from J, with 5 bases between. CDR1 is LNHNV, CDR2 YYDKDF, per germline (reference sequence). This CDR3 has 10 residues. CDR3 protein: CATGADTQYF. CDR3 nucleotide sequence: TGTGCCACTGGGGCAGATACGCAGTATTTT.

A remark on this clonotype: One base away lies a much larger clone, so this may be a sequencing read error. This rearrangement joins TRBV12-3 or TRBV12-4 to TRBJ1-5; the D is unclear. Trimming took off 1 base at V and 2 bases at J, with 9 bases between the two ends. This CDR3 contains 15 residues. The CDR3 nucleotides read TGTGCCAGCAGTTTAGATGGGGAGGGCAATCAGCCCCAGCATTTT. Translation gives CASSLDGEGNQPQHF.

Many counts were recorded for this clonotype. The CDR3 DNA reads TGTGCCATCAGTGATCTTGGGGTACAAGAGCCCCAGCATTTT. Its translation is CAISDLGVQEPQHF. V is TRBV10-3 and J is TRBJ1-5; D is unresolved. Germline V CDR1 and CDR2: ENHRY, SYGVKD. Trimming stripped 3 bases from V and 8 bases from J, with 14 bases between. This CDR3 is built from 14 residues.

This clonotype was detected a few times. The rearrangement links TRBV11-2 to TRBJ2-7; 7 bases are shared with TRBD1. V was pared by 6 bases and J by 3 bases, with 14 bases of the junction left unmatched. The CDR3 has 16 amino acids. Germline V gene sequence: CDR1 SGHAT, CDR2 FQNNGV. For the CDR3, the DNA is TGTGCCAGCAGTTACCCTCTGACAGGGACCCACTACGAGCAGTACTTC. Protein: CASSYPLTGTHYEQYF. The whole variable domain, remainder taken from reference TRBV11-2 and TRBJ2-7, is EAGVAQSPRYKIIEKRQSVAFWCNPISGHATLYWYQQILGQGPKLLIQFQNNGVVDDSQLPKDRFSAERLKGVDSTLKIQPAKLEDSAVYLCASSYPLTGTHYEQYFGPGTRLTVT.

This clonotype was seen many times. The V and J genes are TRBV7-2 and TRBJ1-1; D gene ambiguous. The length of the CDR3 is 14 residues. V gave up 5 bases and J gave up 4 bases, with 14 bases separating them. The germline CDR1 and CDR2 sequences are SGHTA and FQGNSA. The CDR3 loop reads CASSPRLGGTEAFF. The DNA for the CDR3 is TGTGCCAGCAGCCCCCGACTAGGAGGCACTGAAGCTTTCTTT.

In this sample, this clonotype turned up many times. V gene TRBV19 combines with J gene TRBJ1-2; perhaps TRBD1 as D (5 bases). There are 14 residues in the CDR3. V was cut by 6 bases and J by 5 bases, with 16 bases left in between. Per germline, CDR1 LNHDA and CDR2 SQIVND (reference sequence). The CDR3 protein is CASSRPGLGYGYTF. The CDR3 bases are TGTGCCAGTAGCCGCCCGGGACTGGGATATGGCTACACCTTC.

The chain couples TRBV10-3 to TRBJ2-7, with D hard to call. The V and J ends lost 3 bases and 3 bases respectively, with 9 bases between them. Germline V lookup: CDR1 ENHRY, CDR2 SYGVKD. The CDR3 covers 13 residues. The CDR3 reads CAISDGFDYEQYF. The DNA of the CDR3 is TGTGCCATCAGTGATGGGTTCGACTACGAGCAGTACTTC.

The chain recombines TRBV5-5 with TRBJ1-4, with D unresolved. CDR1 and CDR2 from the germline V gene are SGHKS and YYEKEE (reference sequence). Trimming took 4 bases from V and 3 from J, leaving 7 bases between them. This CDR3 contains 13 residues. The CDR3 bases are TGTGCCAGCAGCCGGAGGGCTAATGAAAAACTGTTTTTT. This codes for CASSRRANEKLFF.

Regarding this clonotype: A much larger clone lies one base from this, so it may be a read error. The J gene is TRBJ1-2, the V gene TRBV12-3 or TRBV12-4; a weak D match, TRBD1 (6 bases). The length of the CDR3 is 13 residues. V shed 1 base and J shed 12 bases, with 15 bases lying between them. The CDR3 DNA reads TGTGCCAGCAGTTTAGAAGACAGGACCGGCCACACCTTC. It translates to CASSLEDRTGHTF.

Concerning this clonotype itself: Since a much larger clone is just one base distant, this may be a read error. Given the absence of the conserved phenylalanine or tryptophan at the CDR3 end, a read error is likely. CDR3 residues: CASSPLPGQGRYEQYS. As DNA, the CDR3 is TGTGCCAGCAGTCCGCTACCGGGACAGGGAAGGTACGAGCAGTACTCC. The chain combines TRBV25-1 with TRBJ2-7, with 9 bases identical to TRBD1. The J segment lost 4 bases and the V segment lost 5 bases, leaving 12 bases of the junction unmatched. Germline V CDR1 and CDR2: MGHDK, SYGVNS. This CDR3 has 16 amino acids.

This clonotype was observed a handful of times. V is TRBV6-5 and J is TRBJ1-4; D is ambiguous. Trimming removed 0 bases from V and 7 bases from J, with 9 bases in between. The germline CDR1 and CDR2 sequences are MNHEY and SVGAGI. This CDR3 has 14 amino acids. This CDR3 is CASSYSIFGEKLFF. As DNA, the CDR3 is TGTGCCAGCAGTTACTCGATTTTTGGTGAAAAACTGTTTTTT.

Remarks on this clonotype: Without the conserved terminal phenylalanine or tryptophan, this CDR3 likely stems from a read error. Because the CDR3's place on the DNA is in doubt, the DNA is left out and the CDR3 is given as listed by TCRdb. The CDR3 region is CASSSPDSYGYTFGS. V is TRBV7-9 and J is TRBJ2-5; the D call of TRBD1 is as the table states it, not checked on the DNA. The CDR3 contains 15 residues when both ends are counted. CDR1 and CDR2 (germline): SEHNR, FQNEAQ (reference sequence).

This clonotype was seen many times. The chain combines TRBV20-1 with TRBJ2-5, with D possibly called TRBD1 or TRBD2 (5 bases each). There are 14 residues in the CDR3. Germline CDR1 DFQATT, CDR2 SNEGSKA (reference sequence). Trimming shortened V by 1 base and J by 1 base, and 10 bases separated the two germline ends. The CDR3 loop is CSARGGSVQETQYF. The CDR3 DNA sequence: TGCAGTGCTAGAGGGGGGAGTGTCCAAGAGACCCAGTACTTC.